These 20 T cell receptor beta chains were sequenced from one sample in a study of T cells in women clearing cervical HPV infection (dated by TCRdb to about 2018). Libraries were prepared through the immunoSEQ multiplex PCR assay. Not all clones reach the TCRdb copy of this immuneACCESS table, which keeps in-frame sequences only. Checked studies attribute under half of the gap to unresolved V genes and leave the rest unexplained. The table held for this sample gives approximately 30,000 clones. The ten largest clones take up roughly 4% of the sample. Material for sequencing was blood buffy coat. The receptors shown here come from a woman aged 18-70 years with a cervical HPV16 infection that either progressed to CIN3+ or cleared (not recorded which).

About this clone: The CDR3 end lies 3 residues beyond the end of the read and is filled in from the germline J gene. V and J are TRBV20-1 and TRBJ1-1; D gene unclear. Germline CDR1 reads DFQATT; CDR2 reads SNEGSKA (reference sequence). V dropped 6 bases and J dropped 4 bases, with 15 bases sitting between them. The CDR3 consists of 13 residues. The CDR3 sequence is CSASSGLVTEAFF. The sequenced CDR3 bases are TGCAGTGCCTCCTCCGGGTTGGTCACTGAA.

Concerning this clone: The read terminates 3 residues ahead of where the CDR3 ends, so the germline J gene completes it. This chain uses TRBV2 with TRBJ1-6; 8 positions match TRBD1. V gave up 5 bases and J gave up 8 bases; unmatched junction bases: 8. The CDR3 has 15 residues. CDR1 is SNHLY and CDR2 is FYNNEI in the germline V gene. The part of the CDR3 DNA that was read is TGTGCCAGCAGTACGACAGGGGTACCTTATTCACCC. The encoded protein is CASSTTGVPYSP. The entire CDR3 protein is CASSTTGVPYSPLHF.

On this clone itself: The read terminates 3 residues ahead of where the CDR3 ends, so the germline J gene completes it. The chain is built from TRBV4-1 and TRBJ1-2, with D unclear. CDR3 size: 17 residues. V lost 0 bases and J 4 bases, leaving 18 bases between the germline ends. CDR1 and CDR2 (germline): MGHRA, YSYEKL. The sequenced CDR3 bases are TGCGCCAGCAGCCAAGATGACGGTCCAAACAGCTTCTATGGC. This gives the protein CASSQDDGPNSFYG. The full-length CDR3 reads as CASSQDDGPNSFYGYTF.

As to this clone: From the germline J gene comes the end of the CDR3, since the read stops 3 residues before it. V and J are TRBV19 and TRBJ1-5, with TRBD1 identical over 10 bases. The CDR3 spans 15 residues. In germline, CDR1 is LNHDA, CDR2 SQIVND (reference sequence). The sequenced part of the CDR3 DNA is TGTGCCAGTAGTATAGATGGGACAGGGGCAGGCCCC. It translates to CASSIDGTGAGP. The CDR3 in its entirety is CASSIDGTGAGPQHF.

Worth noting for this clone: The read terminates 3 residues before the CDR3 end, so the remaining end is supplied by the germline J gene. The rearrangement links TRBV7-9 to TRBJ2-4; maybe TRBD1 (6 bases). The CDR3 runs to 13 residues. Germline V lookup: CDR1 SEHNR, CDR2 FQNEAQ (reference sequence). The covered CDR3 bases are TGTGCCAGCAGCTTAGCAGGGGCACAGGGT. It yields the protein CASSLAGAQG. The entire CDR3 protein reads CASSLAGAQGQYF.

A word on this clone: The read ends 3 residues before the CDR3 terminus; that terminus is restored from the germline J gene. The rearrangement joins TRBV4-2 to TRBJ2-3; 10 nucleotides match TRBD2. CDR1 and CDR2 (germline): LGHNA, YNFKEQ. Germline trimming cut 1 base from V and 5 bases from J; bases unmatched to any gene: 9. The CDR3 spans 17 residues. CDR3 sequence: CASSQVLSGGIRDTQYF. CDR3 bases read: TGTGCCAGCAGCCAAGTTCTTAGCGGGGGGATTCGAGATACG.

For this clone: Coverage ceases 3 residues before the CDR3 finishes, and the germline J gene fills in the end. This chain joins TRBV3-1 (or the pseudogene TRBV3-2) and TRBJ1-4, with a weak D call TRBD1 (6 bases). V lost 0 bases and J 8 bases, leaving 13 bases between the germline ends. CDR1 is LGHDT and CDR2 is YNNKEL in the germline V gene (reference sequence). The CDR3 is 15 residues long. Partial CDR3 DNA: TGTGCCAGCAGCCAAGAGTCAGGGGTTTACGAAAAA. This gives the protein CASSQESGVYEK. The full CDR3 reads CASSQESGVYEKLFF.

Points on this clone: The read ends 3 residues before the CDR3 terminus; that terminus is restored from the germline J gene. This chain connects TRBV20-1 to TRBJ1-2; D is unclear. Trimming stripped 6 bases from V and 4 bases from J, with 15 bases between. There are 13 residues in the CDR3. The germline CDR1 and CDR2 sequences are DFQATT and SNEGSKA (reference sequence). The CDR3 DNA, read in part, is TGCAGTGCCCGAGCCGGCGGGAGCTATGGC. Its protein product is CSARAGGSYG. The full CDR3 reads CSARAGGSYGYTF.

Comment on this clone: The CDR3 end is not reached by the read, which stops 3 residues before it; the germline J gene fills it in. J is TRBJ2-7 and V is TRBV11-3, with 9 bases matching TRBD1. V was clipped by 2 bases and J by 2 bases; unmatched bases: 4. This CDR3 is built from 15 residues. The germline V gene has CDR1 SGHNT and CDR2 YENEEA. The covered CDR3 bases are TGTGCCAGCAGCTTATCCGGGACAGGGCCCTACGAG. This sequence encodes CASSLSGTGPYE. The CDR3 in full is CASSLSGTGPYEQYF.

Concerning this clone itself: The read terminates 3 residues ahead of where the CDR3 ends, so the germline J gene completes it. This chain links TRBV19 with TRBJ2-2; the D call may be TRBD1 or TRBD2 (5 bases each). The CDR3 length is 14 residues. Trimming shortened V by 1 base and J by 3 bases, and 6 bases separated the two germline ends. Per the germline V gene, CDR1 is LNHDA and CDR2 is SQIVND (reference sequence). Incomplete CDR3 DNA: TGTGCCAGTAGTATAGGAGGGGACACCGGGGAG. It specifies CASSIGGDTGE. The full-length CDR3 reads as CASSIGGDTGELFF. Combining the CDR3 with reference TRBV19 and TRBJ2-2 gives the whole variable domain DGGITQSPKYLFRKEGQNVTLSCEQNLNHDAMYWYRQDPGQGLRLIYYSQIVNDFQKGDIAEGYSVSREKKESFPLTVTSAQKNPTAFYLCASSIGGDTGELFFGEGSRLTVL.

The part of the CDR3 DNA that was read is TGTGCCAGCAGCTTGGCTGCGGGGCCCGGGGAG. This sequence encodes CASSLAAGPGE. The CDR3 in full is CASSLAAGPGELFF. The chain has TRBV5-6 and TRBJ2-2; D is possibly TRBD2 (6 bases). The read ends 3 residues shy of where the CDR3 ends; the end is completed using the germline J gene. Per germline, CDR1 SGHDT and CDR2 YYEEEE. V shed 0 bases and J shed 6 bases, with 9 bases lying between them. This CDR3 has 14 amino acids.

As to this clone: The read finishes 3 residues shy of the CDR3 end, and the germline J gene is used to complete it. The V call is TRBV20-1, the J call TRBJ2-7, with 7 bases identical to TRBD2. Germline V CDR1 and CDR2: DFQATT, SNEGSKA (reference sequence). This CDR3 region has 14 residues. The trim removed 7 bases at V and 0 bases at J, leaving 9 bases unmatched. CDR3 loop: CSVQARGGSYEQYF. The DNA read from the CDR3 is TGCAGTGTTCAGGCTCGCGGGGGCTCCTACGAG.

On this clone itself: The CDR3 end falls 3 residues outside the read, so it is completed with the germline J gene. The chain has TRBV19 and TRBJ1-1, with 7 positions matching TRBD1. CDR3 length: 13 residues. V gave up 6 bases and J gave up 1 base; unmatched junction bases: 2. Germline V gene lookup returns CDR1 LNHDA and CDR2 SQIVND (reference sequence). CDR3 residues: CASRDRKNTEAFF. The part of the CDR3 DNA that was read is TGTGCCAGTAGGGACAGGAAGAACACTGAA.

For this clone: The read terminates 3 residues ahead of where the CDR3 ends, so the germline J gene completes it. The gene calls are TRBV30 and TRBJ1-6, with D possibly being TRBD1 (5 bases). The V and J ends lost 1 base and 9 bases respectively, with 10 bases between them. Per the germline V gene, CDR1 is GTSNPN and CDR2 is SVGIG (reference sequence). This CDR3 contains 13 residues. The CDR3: CAWSEQESSPLHF. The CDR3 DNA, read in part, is TGTGCCTGGAGTGAACAGGAAAGTTCACCC.

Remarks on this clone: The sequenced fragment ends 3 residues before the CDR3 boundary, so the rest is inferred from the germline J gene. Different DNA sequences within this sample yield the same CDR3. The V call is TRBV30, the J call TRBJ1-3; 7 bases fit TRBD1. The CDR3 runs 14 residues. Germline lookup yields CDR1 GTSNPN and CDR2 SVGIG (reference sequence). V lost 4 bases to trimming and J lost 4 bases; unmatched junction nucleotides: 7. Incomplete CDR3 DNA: TGTGCCTGGAATGGTGCAGGGGGAGGAAACACC. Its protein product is CAWNGAGGGNT. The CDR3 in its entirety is CAWNGAGGGNTIYF.

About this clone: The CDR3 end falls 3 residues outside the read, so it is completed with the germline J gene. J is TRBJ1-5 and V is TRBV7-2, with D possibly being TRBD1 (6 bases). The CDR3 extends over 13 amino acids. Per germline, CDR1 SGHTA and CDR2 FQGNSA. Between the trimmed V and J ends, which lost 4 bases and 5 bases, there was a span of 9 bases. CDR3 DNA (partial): TGTGCCAGCAGCTACAGGGCCGATCAGCCC. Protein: CASSYRADQP. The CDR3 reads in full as CASSYRADQPQHF.

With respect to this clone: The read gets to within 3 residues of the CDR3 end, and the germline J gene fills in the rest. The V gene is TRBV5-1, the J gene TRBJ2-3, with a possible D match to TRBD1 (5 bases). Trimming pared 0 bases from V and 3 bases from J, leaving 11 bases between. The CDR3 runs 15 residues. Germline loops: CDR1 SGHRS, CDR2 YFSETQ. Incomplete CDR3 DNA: TGCGCCAGCAGCTTGGGACAGCTCCAGACAGATACG. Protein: CASSLGQLQTDT. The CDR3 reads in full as CASSLGQLQTDTQYF.

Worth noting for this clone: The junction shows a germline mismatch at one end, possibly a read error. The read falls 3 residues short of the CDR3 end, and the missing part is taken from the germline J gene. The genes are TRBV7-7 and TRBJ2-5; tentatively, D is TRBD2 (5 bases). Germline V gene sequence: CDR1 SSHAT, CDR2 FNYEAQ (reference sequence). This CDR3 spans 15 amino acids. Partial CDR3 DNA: TGTGCTAGCAGCTTAGGCCGGGGTGGTGGGGAGACC. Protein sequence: CASSLGRGGGET. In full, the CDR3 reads CASSLGRGGGETQYF.

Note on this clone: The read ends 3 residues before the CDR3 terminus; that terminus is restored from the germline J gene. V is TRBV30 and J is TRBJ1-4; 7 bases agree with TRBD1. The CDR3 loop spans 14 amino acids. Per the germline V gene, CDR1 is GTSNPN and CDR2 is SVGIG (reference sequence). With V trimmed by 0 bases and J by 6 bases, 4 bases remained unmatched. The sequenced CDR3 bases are TGTGCCTGGAGTGTAGGGGACAGTTATGAAAAA. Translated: CAWSVGDSYEK. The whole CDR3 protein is CAWSVGDSYEKLFF.

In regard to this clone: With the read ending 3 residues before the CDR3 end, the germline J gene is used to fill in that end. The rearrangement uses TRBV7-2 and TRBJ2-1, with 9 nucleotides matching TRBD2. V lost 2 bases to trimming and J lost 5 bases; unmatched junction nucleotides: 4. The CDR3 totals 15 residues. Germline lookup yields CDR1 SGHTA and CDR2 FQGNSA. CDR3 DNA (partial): TGTGCCAGCAGCTTACTAGCGGGGAGCCACAATGAG. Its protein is CASSLLAGSHNE. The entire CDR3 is CASSLLAGSHNEQFF.